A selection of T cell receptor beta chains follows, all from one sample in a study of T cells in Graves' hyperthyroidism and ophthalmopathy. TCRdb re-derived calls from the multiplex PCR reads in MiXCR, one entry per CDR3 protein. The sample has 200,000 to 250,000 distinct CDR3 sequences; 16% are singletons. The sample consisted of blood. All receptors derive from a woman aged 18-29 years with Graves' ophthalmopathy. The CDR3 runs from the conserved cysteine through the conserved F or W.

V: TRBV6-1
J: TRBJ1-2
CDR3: CASSPTGEVYGYTF

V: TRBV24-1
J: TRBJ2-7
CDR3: CATSATGGFYEQYF

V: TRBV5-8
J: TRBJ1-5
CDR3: CASSSQGYGNQPQHF

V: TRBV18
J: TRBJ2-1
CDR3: CASSPKLESSQFF

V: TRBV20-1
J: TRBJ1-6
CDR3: CSAQTGGSPLHF

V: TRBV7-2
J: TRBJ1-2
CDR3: CASSLGTGHGYTF

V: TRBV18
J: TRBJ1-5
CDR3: CASSPRGGIDQPQHF

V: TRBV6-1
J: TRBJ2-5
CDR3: CASSPRASGVGETQYF

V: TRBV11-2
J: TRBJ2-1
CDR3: CASSLWQGAYNEQFF

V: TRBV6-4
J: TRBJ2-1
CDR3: CASSRSGADEQFF

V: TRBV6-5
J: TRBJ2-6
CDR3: CASSYGTGDGANVLTF

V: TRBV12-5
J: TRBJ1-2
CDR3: CASGLDGPLNYGYTF

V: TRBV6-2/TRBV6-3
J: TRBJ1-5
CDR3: CASSQGRVPHF

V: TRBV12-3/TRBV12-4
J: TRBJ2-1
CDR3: CANRPTGVATQQFF

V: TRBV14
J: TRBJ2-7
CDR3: CASSQGWGSYEQYF

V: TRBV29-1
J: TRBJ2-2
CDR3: CSVDVGGANTGELFF

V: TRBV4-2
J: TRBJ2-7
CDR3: CASSPLGQGLGYEQYF

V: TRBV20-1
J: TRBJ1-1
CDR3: CSASSPNTEAFF

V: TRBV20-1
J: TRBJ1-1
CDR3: CSAARWGTEAFF

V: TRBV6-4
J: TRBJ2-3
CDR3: CASSEAGGTDTQYF

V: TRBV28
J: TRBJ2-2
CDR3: CASSRHPVTGELFF

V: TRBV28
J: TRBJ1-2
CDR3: CASSFGGVYTYGYTF

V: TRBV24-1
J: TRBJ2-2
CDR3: CATSDWDTPNTGELFF

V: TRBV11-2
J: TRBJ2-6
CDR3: CASSSYRGFGANVLTF

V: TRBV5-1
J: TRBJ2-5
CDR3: CASSSYALAAQETQYF

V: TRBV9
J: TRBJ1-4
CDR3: CASSSDRGGEKLFF

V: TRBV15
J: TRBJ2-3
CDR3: CATSSPRTSGGVDTQYF

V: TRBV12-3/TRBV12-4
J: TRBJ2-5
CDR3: CASSFNSLQYQETQYF

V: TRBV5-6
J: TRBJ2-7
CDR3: CASSLGVSYGQYF

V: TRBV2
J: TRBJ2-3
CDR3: CASSRGPLPTDTQYF

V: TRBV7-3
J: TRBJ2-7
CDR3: CASSLLAGRPYEQYF

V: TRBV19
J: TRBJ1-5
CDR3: CASSISAYQPQHF